This note documents a single TCR beta chain sequence. No antigen is known for it. The data were taken from a study of CD8 T cells in Susac syndrome. General study points: The study recognized that its TCR sequencing and HLA analysis covered a relatively small number of individuals.

Blood CD8+ and CD4+ T cells underwent high-throughput TCR beta sequencing. Healthy donors constituted the controls, which were matched for age and sex. Germline values: CDR1 LNHNV, CDR2 YYDKDF (reference sequence). CDR3 length: 14 residues. V shed 0 bases and J shed 5 bases, with 10 bases lying between them. When the RNA was reverse transcribed, random hexamers were used with an input of about 0.5 to 1 ug. Amplification of TCR beta CDR3 by immunoSEQ multiplex PCR spanned 54 Vbeta and 13 Jbeta. TCRdb re-analysed the immunoSEQ multiplex PCR reads in MiXCR, keeping a single row per CDR3 protein. The sample holds about 140,000 distinct CDR3 sequences, 94% seen once.

The sequence came from a human donor in good health. The sample was CD4+ T cells from PBMCs. The V call is TRBV15, the J call TRBJ2-5; D gene unclear. The CDR3 nucleotides are TGTGCCACCAGCAGAGATGAGCCAGTCGAGACCCAGTACTTC. Amino acids: CATSRDEPVETQYF.